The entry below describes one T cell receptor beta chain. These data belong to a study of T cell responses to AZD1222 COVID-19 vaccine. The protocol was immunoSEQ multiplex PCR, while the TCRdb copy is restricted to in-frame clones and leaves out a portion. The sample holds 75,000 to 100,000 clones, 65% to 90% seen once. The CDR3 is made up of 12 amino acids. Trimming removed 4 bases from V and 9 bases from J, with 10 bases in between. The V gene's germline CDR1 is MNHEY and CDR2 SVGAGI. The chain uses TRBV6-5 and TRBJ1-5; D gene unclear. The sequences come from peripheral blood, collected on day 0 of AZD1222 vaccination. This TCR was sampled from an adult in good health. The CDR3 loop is CASSSEGRPQHF. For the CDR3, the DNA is TGTGCCAGCAGTTCAGAAGGGAGGCCCCAGCATTTT.